This entry concerns a single T cell receptor (beta chain). Antigen: not known. These data originate in a study of CD4 T cells in relation to SARS-CoV-2 and coronaviruses. The study, taken as a whole, reports: Culture-expanded clones reflect memory recall rather than primary priming during culture. Crossreactive clones expanded significantly less to SARS-CoV-2 than monoreactive clones. No crossreactivity against non-spike viral proteins was tested here.

CD4+ T cells from unexposed donors were obtained before the COVID-19 pandemic (2011-2018). CDR1 and CDR2 (germline): MNHNS, SASEGT. This CDR3 region has 17 residues. V lost 0 bases to trimming and J lost 3 bases; unmatched junction nucleotides: 7. Only in-frame clones appear in the TCRdb table, and some are missing; sequencing was by immunoSEQ multiplex PCR. The table lists about 64,000 clones, less than 95% of them singletons. The origin of this receptor is a human donor in good health. What was sequenced was naive CD4+ T cells from PBMCs. Subset reported: naive CD4+ T cells isolated by negative enrichment. This chain uses TRBV6-1 with TRBJ1-5, with 8 nucleotides matching TRBD1. CDR3 region: CASSEAWGRGPNQPQHF. The CDR3 nucleotides read TGTGCCAGCAGTGAAGCGTGGGGCAGGGGGCCCAATCAGCCCCAGCATTTT.